These T cell receptor beta chains were read from a single sample in a study of cytomegalovirus exposure and HLA in healthy donors. The assay was immunoSEQ multiplex PCR, and TCRdb's table has in-frame clones only and misses some. The sample shows about 97,000 clones, around 9.6% of them seen only once. The sequenced sample consisted of PBMCs. The receptors derive from a man aged 45-65 years in good health and CMV-seropositive. The CDR3 runs from the conserved cysteine through the conserved F or W. The order of the fields is V gene, D gene, clone size, J gene, CDR3 DNA, CDR3 protein. D genes are given only for firm matches. Expanded clones get a size class; other rows say once, few or many, or leave the size out.

v_gene: TRBV7-9
d_gene: TRBD2
abundance: few
j_gene: TRBJ2-7
CDR3nt: TGTGCCAGCAGCCGCGTTCTAGCGGGAGGGCCATGGGAGCAGTACTTC
CDR3aa: CASSRVLAGGPWEQYF

v_gene: TRBV19
d_gene: TRBD1
abundance: few
j_gene: TRBJ1-4
CDR3nt: TGTGCCAGCGCCGTGACAGGGGTATATGAAAAACTGTTTTTT
CDR3aa: CASAVTGVYEKLFF

v_gene: TRBV28
d_gene: -
abundance: -
j_gene: TRBJ2-5
CDR3nt: TGTGCCAGCAGACCAGCTAGTGAGACCCAGTACTTC
CDR3aa: CASRPASETQYF

v_gene: TRBV29-1
d_gene: -
abundance: -
j_gene: TRBJ1-4
CDR3nt: TGCAGCGTTGTCCCGTACATGCGGAGTGGGGAAAAACTGTTTTTT
CDR3aa: CSVVPYMRSGEKLFF

v_gene: TRBV10-3
d_gene: TRBD2
abundance: -
j_gene: TRBJ2-3
CDR3nt: TGTGCCATCAGTGATCGGGCGGGAGGAACACAGAGTACGCAGTATTTT
CDR3aa: CAISDRAGGTQSTQYF

v_gene: TRBV5-6
d_gene: -
abundance: few
j_gene: TRBJ2-5
CDR3nt: TGTGCCAGCAGCTGGTTGGACGGAGGTTCCCGGGAGACCCAGTACTTC
CDR3aa: CASSWLDGGSRETQYF

v_gene: TRBV10-3
d_gene: -
abundance: -
j_gene: TRBJ1-1
CDR3nt: TGTGCCATCAAGAAGGGCGAGAGCGGAGAAGCTTTCTTT
CDR3aa: CAIKKGESGEAFF

v_gene: TRBV7-2
d_gene: -
abundance: -
j_gene: TRBJ2-7
CDR3nt: TGTGCCAGCAGCTCACGGGGATCCCTCCACGAGCAGTACTTT
CDR3aa: CASSSRGSLHEQYF

v_gene: TRBV4-2
d_gene: TRBD2
abundance: few
j_gene: TRBJ2-7
CDR3nt: TGTGCCAGCAGCCAAAAGCCTCTAGCGGGAGTCTCCTACGAGCAGTACTTC
CDR3aa: CASSQKPLAGVSYEQYF

v_gene: TRBV6-6
d_gene: -
abundance: -
j_gene: TRBJ2-1
CDR3nt: TGTGCCAGCAGCACCAAGGGGGCGGGATACAATGAGCAGTTCTTC
CDR3aa: CASSTKGAGYNEQFF

v_gene: TRBV28
d_gene: -
abundance: few
j_gene: TRBJ1-1
CDR3nt: TGTGCCAGCAGTGCCGGGACAATAGTAGAAGCTTTCTTT
CDR3aa: CASSAGTIVEAFF

v_gene: TRBV19
d_gene: TRBD2
abundance: -
j_gene: TRBJ2-7
CDR3nt: TGTGCCAGTAGTATATCGTCTAGCGGGAGCGAGCAGTACTTC
CDR3aa: CASSISSSGSEQYF

v_gene: TRBV28
d_gene: -
abundance: -
j_gene: TRBJ2-2
CDR3nt: TGTGCCAGTGGGGACGGGGGGCAGGGGAACACCGGGGAGCTGTTTTTT
CDR3aa: CASGDGGQGNTGELFF

v_gene: TRBV7-9
d_gene: -
abundance: -
j_gene: TRBJ1-5
CDR3nt: TGTGCCAGCAGCTTAAGCGAAAGCAATCAGCCCCAGCATTTT
CDR3aa: CASSLSESNQPQHF

v_gene: TRBV6-1
d_gene: TRBD1
abundance: -
j_gene: TRBJ1-1
CDR3nt: TGTGCCAGCAGTGAAGTGGACCAGGGGGCGCGTTTGGGGAACACTGAAGCTTTCTTT
CDR3aa: CASSEVDQGARLGNTEAFF

v_gene: TRBV29-1
d_gene: TRBD1
abundance: few
j_gene: TRBJ2-4
CDR3nt: TGCAGCGTTGAAGACCGACAGGGCACCACCAAAAACATTCAGTACTTC
CDR3aa: CSVEDRQGTTKNIQYF

v_gene: TRBV7-8
d_gene: -
abundance: -
j_gene: TRBJ2-5
CDR3nt: TGTGCCAGCAGCTTAGCGCGAACAGACCAAGAGACCCAGTACTTC
CDR3aa: CASSLARTDQETQYF

v_gene: TRBV4-1
d_gene: TRBD1
abundance: -
j_gene: TRBJ1-5
CDR3nt: TGCGCCAGCAGCCGGGGAACGTTAACAGGGGGAGCGAATCAGCCCCAGCATTTT
CDR3aa: CASSRGTLTGGANQPQHF

v_gene: TRBV28
d_gene: -
abundance: -
j_gene: TRBJ1-1
CDR3nt: TGTGCCAGCAGTTTAGAGAGGTTTGGGAACACTGAAGCTTTCTTT
CDR3aa: CASSLERFGNTEAFF

v_gene: TRBV14
d_gene: TRBD1
abundance: few
j_gene: TRBJ2-7
CDR3nt: TGTGCCAGCAGCCCGACCTCCGACAGGGGACGTACCTACGAGCAGTACTTC
CDR3aa: CASSPTSDRGRTYEQYF

v_gene: TRBV27
d_gene: TRBD1
abundance: -
j_gene: TRBJ1-4
CDR3nt: TGTGCCAGCAGCGAATGGGGCAGGGGGCTGGAAAAACTGTTTTTT
CDR3aa: CASSEWGRGLEKLFF

v_gene: TRBV15
d_gene: TRBD1
abundance: few
j_gene: TRBJ2-6
CDR3nt: TGTGCCACGGGACAGGGGGCGAGGTCTGGGGCCAACGTCCTGACTTTC
CDR3aa: CATGQGARSGANVLTF

v_gene: TRBV5-6
d_gene: -
abundance: -
j_gene: TRBJ2-7
CDR3nt: TGTGCCAGCAGCTCCCACACGTACGAGCAGTACTTC
CDR3aa: CASSSHTYEQYF

v_gene: TRBV14
d_gene: TRBD1
abundance: few
j_gene: TRBJ1-6
CDR3nt: TGTGCCAGCAGCCAAGCGGGCAGGGGGCTAAATTCACCCCTCCACTTT
CDR3aa: CASSQAGRGLNSPLHF